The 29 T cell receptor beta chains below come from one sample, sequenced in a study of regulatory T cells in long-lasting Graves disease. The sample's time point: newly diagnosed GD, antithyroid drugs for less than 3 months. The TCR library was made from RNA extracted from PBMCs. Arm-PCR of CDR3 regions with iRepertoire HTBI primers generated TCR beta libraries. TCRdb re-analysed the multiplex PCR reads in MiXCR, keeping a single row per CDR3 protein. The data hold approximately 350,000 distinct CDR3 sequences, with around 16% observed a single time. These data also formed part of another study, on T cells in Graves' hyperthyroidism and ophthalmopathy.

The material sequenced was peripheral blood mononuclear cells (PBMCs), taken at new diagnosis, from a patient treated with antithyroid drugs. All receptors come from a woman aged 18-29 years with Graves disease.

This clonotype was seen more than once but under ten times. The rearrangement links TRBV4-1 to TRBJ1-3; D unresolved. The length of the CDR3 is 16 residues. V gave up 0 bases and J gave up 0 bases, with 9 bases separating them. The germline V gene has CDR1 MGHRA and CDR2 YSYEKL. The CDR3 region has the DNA TGCGCCAGCAGCCAAGAAAATCTGTTCTCTGGAAACACCATATATTTT. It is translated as CASSQENLFSGNTIYF.

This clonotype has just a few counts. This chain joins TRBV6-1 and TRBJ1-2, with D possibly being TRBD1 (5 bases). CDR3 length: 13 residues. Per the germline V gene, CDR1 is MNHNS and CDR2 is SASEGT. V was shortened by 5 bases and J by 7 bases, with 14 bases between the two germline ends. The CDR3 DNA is TGTGCCAGCAGTACCGGGACTTCCCTTGGCTACACCTTC. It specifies CASSTGTSLGYTF.

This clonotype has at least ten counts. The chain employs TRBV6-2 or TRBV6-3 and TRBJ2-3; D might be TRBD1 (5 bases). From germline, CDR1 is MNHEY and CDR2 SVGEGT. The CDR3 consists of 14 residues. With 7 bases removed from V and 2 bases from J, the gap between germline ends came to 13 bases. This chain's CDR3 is CASTGSRDTDTQYF. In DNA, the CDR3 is TGTGCCAGCACAGGAAGCAGGGACACAGATACGCAGTATTTT.

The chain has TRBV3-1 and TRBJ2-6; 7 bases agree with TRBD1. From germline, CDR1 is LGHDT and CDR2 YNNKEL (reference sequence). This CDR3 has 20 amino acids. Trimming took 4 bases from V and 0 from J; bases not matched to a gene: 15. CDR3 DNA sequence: TGTGCCAGCAGCCCCCGGGACAGACCAACTATTCGCTCTGGGGCCAACGTCCTGACTTTC. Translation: CASSPRDRPTIRSGANVLTF.

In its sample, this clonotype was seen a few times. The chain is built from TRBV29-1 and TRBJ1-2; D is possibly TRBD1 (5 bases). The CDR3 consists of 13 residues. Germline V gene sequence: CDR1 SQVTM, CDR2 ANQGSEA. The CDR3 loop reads CSDERETGDGYTF. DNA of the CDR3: TGCAGTGATGAACGTGAGACGGGGGATGGCTACACCTTC.

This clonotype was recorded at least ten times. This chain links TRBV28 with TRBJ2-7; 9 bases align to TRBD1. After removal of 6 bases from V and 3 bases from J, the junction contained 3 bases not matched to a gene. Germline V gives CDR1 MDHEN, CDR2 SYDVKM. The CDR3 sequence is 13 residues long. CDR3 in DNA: TGTGCCAGCAGACAGGGGGCTAGCTACGAGCAGTACTTC. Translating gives CASRQGASYEQYF.

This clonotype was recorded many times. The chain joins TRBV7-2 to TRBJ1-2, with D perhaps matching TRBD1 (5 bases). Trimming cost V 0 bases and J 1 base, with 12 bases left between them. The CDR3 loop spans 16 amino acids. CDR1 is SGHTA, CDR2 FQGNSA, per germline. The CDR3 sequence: CASSLARRQINYGYTF. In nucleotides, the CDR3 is TGTGCCAGCAGCTTAGCGAGGAGACAGATTAACTATGGCTACACCTTC.

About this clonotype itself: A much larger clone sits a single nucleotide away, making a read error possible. The CDR3 region has the DNA TGCGCCAGCAGCGCGGCGGCGGAAGGGACGCGTCTCTTC. Translating it yields CASSAAAEGTRLF. The rearrangement uses TRBV5-1 and TRBJ2-1; possibly TRBD1 or TRBD2 for D (5 bases each). The length of the CDR3 is 13 residues. Germline V gene lookup returns CDR1 SGHRS and CDR2 YFSETQ. Using reference TRBV5-1 and TRBJ2-1 for the parts outside the CDR3, the full variable domain is KAGVTQTPRYLIKTRGQQVTLSCSPISGHRSVSWYQQTPGQGLQFLFEYFSETQRNKGNFPGRFSGRQFSNSRSEMNVSTLELGDSALYLCASSAAAEGTRLFGPGTRLTVL.

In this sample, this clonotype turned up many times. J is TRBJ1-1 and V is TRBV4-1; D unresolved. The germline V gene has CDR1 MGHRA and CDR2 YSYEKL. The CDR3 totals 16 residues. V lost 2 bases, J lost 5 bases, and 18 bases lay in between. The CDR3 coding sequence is TGCGCCAGCAGCCAAATCCGCACAGCTACAGCGACTGAAGCTTTCTTT. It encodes CASSQIRTATATEAFF.

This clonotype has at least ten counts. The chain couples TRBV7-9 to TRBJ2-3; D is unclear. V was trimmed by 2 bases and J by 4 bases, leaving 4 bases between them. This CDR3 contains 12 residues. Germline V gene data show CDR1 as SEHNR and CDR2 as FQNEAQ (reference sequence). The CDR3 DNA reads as TGTGCCAGCAGCTTATATCCAGATACGCAGTATTTT. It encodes CASSLYPDTQYF.

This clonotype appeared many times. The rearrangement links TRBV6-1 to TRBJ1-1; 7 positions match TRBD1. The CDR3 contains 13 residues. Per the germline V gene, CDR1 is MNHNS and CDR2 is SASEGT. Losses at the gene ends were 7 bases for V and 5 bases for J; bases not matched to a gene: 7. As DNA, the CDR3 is TGTGCCAGCAATCAAAAACAGGGGACTGAAGCTTTCTTT. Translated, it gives CASNQKQGTEAFF.

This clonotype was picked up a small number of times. DNA of the CDR3: TGCAGTGCTTCCTCGGCCCCATACGACTCACCCCTCCACTTT. Its translation is CSASSAPYDSPLHF. The chain uses TRBV20-1 and TRBJ1-6, with D unclear. V lost 5 bases, J lost 10 bases, and 18 bases lay in between. The CDR3 is made up of 14 amino acids. The germline gives CDR1 DFQATT, CDR2 SNEGSKA (reference sequence).

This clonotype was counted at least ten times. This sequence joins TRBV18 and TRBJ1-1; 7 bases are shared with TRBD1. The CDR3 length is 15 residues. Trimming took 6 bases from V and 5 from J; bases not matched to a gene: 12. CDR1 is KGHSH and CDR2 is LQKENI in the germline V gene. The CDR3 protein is CASSNQGVRGTEAFF. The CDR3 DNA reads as TGTGCCAGCTCTAACCAGGGCGTCAGGGGGACTGAAGCTTTCTTT.

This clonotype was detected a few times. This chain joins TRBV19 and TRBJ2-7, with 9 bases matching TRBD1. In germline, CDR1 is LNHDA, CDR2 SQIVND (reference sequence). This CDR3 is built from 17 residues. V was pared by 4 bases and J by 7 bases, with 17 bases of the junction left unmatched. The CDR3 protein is CASSTTLPGQGRGEQYF. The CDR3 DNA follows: TGTGCCAGTAGTACTACCCTTCCGGGACAGGGAAGGGGGGAGCAGTACTTC.

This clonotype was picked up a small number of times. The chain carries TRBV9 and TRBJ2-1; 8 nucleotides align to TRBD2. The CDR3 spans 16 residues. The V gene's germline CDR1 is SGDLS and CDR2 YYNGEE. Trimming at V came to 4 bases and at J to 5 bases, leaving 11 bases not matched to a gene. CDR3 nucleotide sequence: TGTGCCAGCAGCCTCTTGGGGGCGGGAGGAGACAATGAGCAGTTCTTC. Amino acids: CASSLLGAGGDNEQFF.

The CDR3 loop reads CASSSRWGSPLHF. CDR3 bases: TGTGCCAGCAGCTCCCGGTGGGGATCACCCCTCCACTTT. This chain joins TRBV7-3 and TRBJ1-6; no clear D gene. This CDR3 contains 13 residues. The V and J ends lost 4 bases and 10 bases respectively, with 11 bases between them. Germline CDR1 and CDR2: SGHTA and FQGTGA. The whole variable domain, filled in from reference TRBV7-3 and TRBJ1-6, reads GAGVSQTPSNKVTEKGKYVELRCDPISGHTALYWYRQSLGQGPEFLIYFQGTGAADDSGLPNDRFFAVRPEGSVSTLKIQRTERGDSAVYLCASSSRWGSPLHFGNGTRLTVT.

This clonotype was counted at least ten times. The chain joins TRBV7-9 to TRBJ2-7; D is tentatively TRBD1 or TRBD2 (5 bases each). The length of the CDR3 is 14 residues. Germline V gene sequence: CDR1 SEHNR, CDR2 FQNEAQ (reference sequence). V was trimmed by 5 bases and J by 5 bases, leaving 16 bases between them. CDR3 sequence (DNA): TGTGCCAGCAGCATAGGAGGAAGGGACCACGAGCAGTACTTC. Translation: CASSIGGRDHEQYF.

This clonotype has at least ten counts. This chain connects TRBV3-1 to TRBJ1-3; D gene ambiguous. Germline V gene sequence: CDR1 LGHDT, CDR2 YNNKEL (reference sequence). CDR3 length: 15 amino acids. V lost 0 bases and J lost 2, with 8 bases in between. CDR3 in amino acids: CASSQDLTPGNTIYF. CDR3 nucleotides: TGTGCCAGCAGCCAAGATCTCACCCCTGGAAACACCATATATTTT.

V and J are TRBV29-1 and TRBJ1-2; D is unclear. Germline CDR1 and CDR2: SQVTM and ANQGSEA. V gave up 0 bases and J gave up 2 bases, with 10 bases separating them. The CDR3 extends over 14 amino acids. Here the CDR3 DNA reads TGCAGCGTTGAAGATCTAAGGGAAAACTATGGCTACACCTTC. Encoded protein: CSVEDLRENYGYTF. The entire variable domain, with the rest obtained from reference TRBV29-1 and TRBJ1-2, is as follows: SAVISQKPSRDICQRGTSLTIQCQVDSQVTMMFWYRQQPGQSLTLIATANQGSEATYESGFVIDKFPISRPNLTFSTLTVSNMSPEDSSIYLCSVEDLRENYGYTFGSGTRLTVV.

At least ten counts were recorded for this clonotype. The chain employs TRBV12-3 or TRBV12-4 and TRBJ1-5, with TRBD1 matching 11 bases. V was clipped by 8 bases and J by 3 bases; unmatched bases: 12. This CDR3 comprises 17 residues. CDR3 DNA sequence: TGTGCCAGCGGGACAGGGGGTTTGGGTCTCGACAATCAGCCCCAGCATTTT. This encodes CASGTGGLGLDNQPQHF.

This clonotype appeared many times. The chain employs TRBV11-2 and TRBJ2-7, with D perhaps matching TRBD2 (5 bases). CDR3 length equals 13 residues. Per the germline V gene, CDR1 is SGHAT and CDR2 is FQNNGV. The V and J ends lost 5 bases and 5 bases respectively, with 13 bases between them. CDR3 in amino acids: CASSAGRRDEQYF. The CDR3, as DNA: TGTGCCAGCAGCGCGGGTCGTAGGGACGAGCAGTACTTC.

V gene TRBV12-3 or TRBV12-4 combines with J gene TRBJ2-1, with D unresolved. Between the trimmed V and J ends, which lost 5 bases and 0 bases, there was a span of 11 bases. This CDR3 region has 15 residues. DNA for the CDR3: TGTGCCAGCAGTACCAGCAGAAGCTCCTACAATGAGCAGTTCTTC. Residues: CASSTSRSSYNEQFF.

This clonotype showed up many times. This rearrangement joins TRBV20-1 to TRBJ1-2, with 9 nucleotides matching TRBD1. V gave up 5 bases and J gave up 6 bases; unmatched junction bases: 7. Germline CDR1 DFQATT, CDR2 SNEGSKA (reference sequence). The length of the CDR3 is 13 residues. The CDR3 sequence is CSAETGTGNGYTF. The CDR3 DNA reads TGCAGTGCTGAGACCGGGACAGGGAATGGCTACACCTTC.

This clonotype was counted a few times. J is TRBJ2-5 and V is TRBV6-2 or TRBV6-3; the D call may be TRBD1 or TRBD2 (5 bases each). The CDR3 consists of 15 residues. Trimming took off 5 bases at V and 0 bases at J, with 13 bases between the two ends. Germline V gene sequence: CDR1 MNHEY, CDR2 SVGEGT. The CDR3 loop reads CASSEGLQYQETQYF. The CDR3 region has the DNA TGTGCCAGCAGTGAGGGGCTGCAGTACCAAGAGACCCAGTACTTC.

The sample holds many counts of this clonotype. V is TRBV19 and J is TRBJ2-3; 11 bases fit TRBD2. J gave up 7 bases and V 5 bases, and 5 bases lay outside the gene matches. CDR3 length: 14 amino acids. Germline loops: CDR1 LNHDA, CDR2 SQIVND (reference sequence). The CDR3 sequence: CASSGRLAGNTQYF. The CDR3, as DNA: TGTGCCAGTAGTGGACGACTAGCGGGAAATACGCAGTATTTT.

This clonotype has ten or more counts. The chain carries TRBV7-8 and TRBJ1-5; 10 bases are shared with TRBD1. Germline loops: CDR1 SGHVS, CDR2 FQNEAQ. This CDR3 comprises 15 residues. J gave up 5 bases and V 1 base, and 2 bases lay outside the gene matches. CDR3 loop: CASSLGGQGYQPQHF. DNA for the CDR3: TGTGCCAGCAGCTTAGGGGGACAGGGGTATCAGCCCCAGCATTTT.

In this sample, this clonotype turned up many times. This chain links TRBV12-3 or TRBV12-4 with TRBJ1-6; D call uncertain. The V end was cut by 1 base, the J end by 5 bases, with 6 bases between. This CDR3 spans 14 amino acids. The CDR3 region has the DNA TGTGCCAGCAGTTTAGGCGGGAATAATTCACCCCTCCACTTT. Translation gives CASSLGGNNSPLHF.

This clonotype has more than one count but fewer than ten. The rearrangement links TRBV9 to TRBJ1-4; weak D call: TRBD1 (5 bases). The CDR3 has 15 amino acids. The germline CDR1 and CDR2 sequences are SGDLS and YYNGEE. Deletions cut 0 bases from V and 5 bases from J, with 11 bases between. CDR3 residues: CASSVEGRLNEKLFF. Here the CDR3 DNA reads TGTGCCAGCAGCGTAGAGGGGCGGCTCAATGAAAAACTGTTTTTT.

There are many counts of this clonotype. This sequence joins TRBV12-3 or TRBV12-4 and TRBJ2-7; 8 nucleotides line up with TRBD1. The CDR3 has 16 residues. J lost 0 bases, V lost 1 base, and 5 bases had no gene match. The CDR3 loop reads CASSLDNRGFSYEQYF. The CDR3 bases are TGTGCCAGCAGTTTAGACAACAGGGGGTTCTCCTACGAGCAGTACTTC.